Listed below are T cell receptor beta chains from one sample, sequenced in a study of molecular identifiers for immune sequencing clone quantification. TCRdb ran MiXCR on the PCR reads and lists one entry per CDR3 protein. The data hold some 580,000 distinct CDR3 sequences, with approximately 24% observed a single time. Sequencing input: naive CD8+ T cells from blood, with Jurkat cell RNA spiked in. The receptors were sampled from a human donor in good health. Some libraries in this study had Jurkat cell RNA spiked in. The CDR3 runs from the conserved cysteine through the conserved F or W. The D gene is left open where the match is weak. Size is stated for part of the rows, as once, few or many counts, or as a class when the clone is expanded.

j_gene | v_gene | abundance | len | d_gene | CDR3aa | CDR3nt
TRBJ2-6 | TRBV29-1 | once | 16 | - | CSVVGTLNSEASVLTF | TGCAGCGTTGTTGGGACCTTAAACTCTGAGGCCAGCGTCCTGACTTTC
TRBJ1-5 | TRBV6-5 | few | 13 | - | CASSYWDNQPQHF | TGTGCCAGCAGTTATTGGGACAATCAGCCCCAGCATTTT
TRBJ2-7 | TRBV27 | - | 14 | - | CASSLSGPFEEQYF | TGTGCCAGCAGTTTATCGGGTCCTTTTGAGGAGCAGTACTTC
TRBJ2-3 | TRBV6-2/TRBV6-3 | few | 15 | TRBD2 | CASSAAGGQFDTQYF | TGTGCCAGCAGTGCCGCGGGAGGGCAGTTCGATACGCAGTATTTT
TRBJ2-6 | TRBV5-6 | many | 16 | - | CASSLAVYSGANVLTF | TGTGCCAGCAGCTTGGCCGTCTACTCTGGGGCCAACGTCCTGACTTTC
TRBJ2-3 | TRBV6-5 | - | 13 | TRBD2 | CATLAGGTDTQFF | TGTGCCACTTTAGCGGGGGGCACAGATACGCAGTTTTTT
TRBJ1-2 | TRBV6-2/TRBV6-3 | many | 14 | - | CASTPSIPYYGYTF | TGTGCCAGCACTCCCTCCATACCCTACTATGGCTACACCTTC
TRBJ2-3 | TRBV7-9 | - | 16 | TRBD2 | CASSSLLAGVSDTQYF | TGTGCCAGCAGCTCATTACTAGCGGGAGTGTCAGATACGCAGTATTTT
TRBJ2-5 | TRBV19 | - | 15 | - | CASSFRGSFQETQYF | TGTGCCAGTTCCTTTCGCGGCTCCTTCCAAGAGACCCAGTACTTC
TRBJ1-4 | TRBV30 | - | 15 | TRBD1 | CAWSVRQGVREKLFF | TGTGCCTGGAGTGTACGCCAGGGGGTTCGAGAAAAACTGTTTTTT
TRBJ1-4 | TRBV4-1 | - | 11 | - | CARSQGEKLFF | TGCGCCCGCAGCCAAGGTGAAAAACTATTTTTT
TRBJ2-5 | TRBV7-8 | few | 14 | - | CASSSNSGQETQYF | TGTGCCAGCAGCTCTAACAGCGGCCAAGAGACCCAGTACTTC
TRBJ2-1 | TRBV7-2 | many | 14 | TRBD1 | CASSLEGARNEQFF | TGTGCCAGCAGCTTAGAGGGGGCCAGGAATGAGCAGTTCTTC
TRBJ1-1 | TRBV7-9 | many | 13 | - | CASSPRDYTEAFF | TGTGCCAGCAGCCCCCGGGACTACACTGAAGCTTTCTTT
TRBJ2-5 | TRBV5-8 | few | 14 | - | CASSLDSAGETQYF | TGTGCCAGCAGCCTCGACTCTGCGGGAGAGACCCAGTACTTC
TRBJ2-3 | TRBV13 | many | 15 | - | CASSPGLQHTDTQYF | TGTGCCAGCAGCCCGGGACTCCAACACACAGATACGCAGTATTTT
TRBJ1-4 | TRBV6-5 | - | 14 | TRBD1 | CASNPGQGFEKLFF | TGTGCCAGCAACCCGGGACAGGGGTTTGAAAAACTGTTTTTT
TRBJ2-7 | TRBV7-2 | - | 14 | - | CASSLGGNSYAQYF | TGTGCCAGCAGCTTAGGGGGAAACTCCTACGCGCAGTACTTC
TRBJ2-1 | TRBV30 | - | 10 | - | CAWEDDEQFF | TGTGCCTGGGAGGACGATGAGCAGTTCTTC
TRBJ1-2 | TRBV20-1 | once | 13 | - | CSATSRGDYGYTF | TGCAGTGCTACATCACGGGGGGACTATGGCTACACCTTC
TRBJ1-1 | TRBV20-1 | few | 15 | - | CSASIHDVDPGKAFF | TGCAGTGCTAGCATCCACGACGTCGACCCAGGGAAAGCTTTCTTT
TRBJ2-3 | TRBV11-3 | - | 14 | - | CASSAEGSTDTQYF | TGTGCCAGCAGCGCTGAGGGCAGCACAGATACGCAGTATTTT
TRBJ2-5 | TRBV5-4 | many | 14 | - | CASTLEPTPETQYF | TGTGCCAGCACCTTGGAACCTACTCCCGAGACCCAGTACTTC
TRBJ2-2 | TRBV7-2 | - | 15 | - | CASSLWLGATGELFF | TGTGCCAGCAGCTTATGGCTGGGGGCCACCGGGGAGCTGTTTTTT
TRBJ2-2 | TRBV28 | many | 13 | - | CASRGTNTGELFF | TGTGCCAGCAGGGGAACGAACACCGGGGAGCTGTTTTTT
TRBJ1-5 | TRBV28 | many | 17 | - | CASTLLLPDGSNQPQHF | TGTGCCAGCACCCTCCTACTTCCGGACGGGAGCAATCAGCCCCAGCATTTT
TRBJ1-1 | TRBV10-3 | - | 14 | TRBD1 | CAISEPGQGTEAFF | TGTGCCATCAGTGAACCGGGACAGGGAACTGAAGCTTTCTTT
TRBJ2-1 | TRBV29-1 | few | 13 | TRBD1 | CSVGRGLNNEQFF | TGCAGCGTTGGCAGGGGGCTGAACAATGAGCAGTTCTTC
TRBJ1-5 | TRBV18 | - | 16 | TRBD1 | CASSSTTGAGDQPQHF | TGTGCCAGCTCATCCACGACAGGGGCGGGGGATCAGCCCCAGCATTTT
TRBJ2-7 | TRBV4-1 | - | 16 | - | CASSQFQRDPQDEQYF | TGCGCCAGCAGCCAATTTCAAAGGGACCCCCAGGACGAGCAGTACTTC
TRBJ2-7 | TRBV12-3/TRBV12-4 | many | 14 | TRBD1 | CASSLLKGAREQYF | TGTGCCAGCAGTTTATTGAAGGGGGCCCGGGAGCAGTACTTC
TRBJ1-1 | TRBV6-5 | few | 13 | - | CASSRVIWAEVFF | TGTGCCAGCAGCAGGGTGATTTGGGCTGAAGTTTTCTTT
TRBJ1-2 | TRBV27 | - | 13 | - | CASSPQGADGYTF | TGTGCCAGCAGTCCCCAAGGGGCGGATGGCTACACCTTC
TRBJ2-7 | TRBV7-2 | - | 14 | - | CTSSVEGSSYEQYF | TGTACCAGCAGCGTAGAAGGGAGCTCCTACGAGCAGTACTTC
TRBJ2-1 | TRBV2 | many | 17 | TRBD2 | CASSEGLAESFDNEQFF | TGTGCCAGCAGTGAAGGACTAGCGGAAAGTTTTGACAATGAGCAGTTCTTC
TRBJ2-6 | TRBV4-1 | - | 15 | - | CASSQVVLGAHVLTF | TGCGCCAGCAGCCAAGTGGTCCTAGGGGCCCACGTCCTGACTTTC
TRBJ1-5 | TRBV27 | - | 15 | - | CASSPSGVSNQPQHF | TGTGCCAGCAGTCCATCGGGGGTGAGCAATCAGCCCCAGCATTTT
TRBJ1-1 | TRBV27 | - | 13 | - | CASRVQGGTEAFF | TGTGCCAGCAGGGTACAGGGTGGCACTGAAGCTTTCTTT
TRBJ2-1 | TRBV20-1 | many | 12 | - | CSAEDRTGEQFF | TGCAGTGCTGAAGACAGGACTGGTGAGCAGTTCTTC